Below are 25 T cell receptor beta chains sequenced from a single sample in a study of blood T cell repertoires in COVID-19. Measured with immunoSEQ multiplex PCR; TCRdb has only the in-frame clones, and not every one. The top ten hold roughly 1.1% of the sample, which has hundreds of thousands of clones, 85% to 90% seen once. Sequencing was carried out using PBMCs or T cells enriched from blood (not recorded which). Source of these receptors: a man aged 25-45 years who had recovered from COVID-19.

V is TRBV12-5 and J is TRBJ2-1; 7 nucleotides align to TRBD2. V shed 1 base, J shed 8 bases, and the junction held 5 bases outside the gene matches. Germline CDR1 and CDR2: LGHNT and FRNRAP. This CDR3 contains 14 residues. CDR3: CASGLGSGGYEQFF. CDR3 in DNA: TGTGCTAGTGGTTTGGGTTCGGGAGGATATGAGCAGTTCTTC.

The rearrangement joins TRBV16 to TRBJ2-2; TRBD2 is a possible D gene (5 bases). Germline V gene sequence: CDR1 KGHSY, CDR2 FQNENV. Deletions cut 4 bases from V and 6 bases from J, with 12 bases between. The CDR3 contains 14 residues. CDR3: CASSPGRVSGELFF. CDR3 bases: TGTGCCAGCAGCCCGGGGAGAGTCTCCGGGGAGCTGTTTTTT.

J is TRBJ2-5 and V is TRBV5-1, with 8 bases identical to TRBD2. This CDR3 has 16 amino acids. With 4 bases clipped from V and 5 bases from J, the junction kept 13 bases outside the gene matches. CDR1 and CDR2 (germline): SGHRS, YFSETQ. As DNA, the CDR3 is TGCGCCAGCAGCCTTGGGGTAGCGGGATATAGGGAGACCCAGTACTTC. Its translation: CASSLGVAGYRETQYF.

The V and J genes are TRBV10-1 and TRBJ2-1; tentatively, D is TRBD1 (6 bases). V dropped 6 bases and J dropped 5 bases, with 14 bases sitting between them. CDR3 length: 14 amino acids. Germline V gives CDR1 WNHNN, CDR2 SYGVQD (reference sequence). CDR3 amino acids: CASRRTEVDNEQFF. The CDR3 coding sequence is TGCGCCAGCAGACGGACAGAGGTGGACAATGAGCAGTTCTTC.

This clone appeared a single time. The J gene is TRBJ1-1, the V gene TRBV19; 9 bases map to TRBD1. The J segment lost 5 bases and the V segment lost 4 bases, leaving 11 bases of the junction unmatched. The CDR3 has 16 amino acids. The germline V gene has CDR1 LNHDA and CDR2 SQIVND (reference sequence). CDR3 coding DNA: TGTGCCAGTAGTAACTCCGGGACAGGGTCTGGGACTGAAGCTTTCTTT. Protein sequence: CASSNSGTGSGTEAFF.

This clone was picked up many times. V and J are TRBV27 and TRBJ1-2, with D unclear. The CDR3 is made up of 16 amino acids. The germline V and J ends were trimmed by 5 bases and 0 bases, with 16 bases remaining between them. Germline-derived CDR1 and CDR2 are MNHEY and SMNVEV (reference sequence). The CDR3 is CASSPLKLFANYGYTF. CDR3 sequence (DNA): TGTGCCAGCAGTCCTCTCAAGCTCTTCGCTAACTATGGCTACACCTTC.

About this clone itself: Other nucleotide sequences in the sample specify the same CDR3. This chain connects TRBV18 to TRBJ1-2; TRBD1 aligns across 7 bases. V gave up 2 bases and J gave up 8 bases; unmatched junction bases: 2. Germline CDR1 and CDR2: KGHSH and LQKENI. This CDR3 spans 12 amino acids. The DNA of the CDR3 is TGTGCCAGCTCACCAGACAGGGACGGCTACACCTTC. Its translation: CASSPDRDGYTF.

The rearrangement joins TRBV18 to TRBJ1-5; D remains ambiguous. Trimming took 3 bases from V and 5 from J, leaving 14 bases between them. The CDR3 is 15 amino acids. Germline CDR1 reads KGHSH; CDR2 reads LQKENI. The CDR3 spells CASSPFQGRDQPQHF. The CDR3 DNA follows: TGTGCCAGCTCACCCTTCCAAGGGAGGGATCAGCCCCAGCATTTT.

The V gene is TRBV12-3 or TRBV12-4, the J gene TRBJ1-5, with a possible D match to TRBD1 (5 bases). The ends were cut back, 1 base at V and 10 bases at J, with 11 bases in the middle. CDR3 length: 13 residues. CDR3: CASSLGNDSPQHF. In DNA form, the CDR3 reads TGTGCCAGCAGTTTAGGTAACGACAGCCCCCAGCATTTT.

This clone was found a few times. CDR3 nucleotide sequence: TGTGCCAGTAGTATAGGAGAGGGGGCAACGGAGCAGTACTTC. This codes for CASSIGEGATEQYF. The chain joins TRBV19 to TRBJ2-7, with TRBD1 matching over 7 bases. The V gene's germline CDR1 is LNHDA and CDR2 SQIVND (reference sequence). This CDR3 comprises 14 residues. The J segment lost 7 bases and the V segment lost 1 base, leaving 7 bases of the junction unmatched.

V gene TRBV6-4 combines with J gene TRBJ1-2; 10 bases match TRBD1. The CDR3 totals 13 residues. Looked up from germline, CDR1 is MRHNA and CDR2 is SNTAGT. The J segment lost 7 bases and the V segment lost 4 bases, leaving 3 bases of the junction unmatched. The chain's CDR3 is CASSAGTGVGYTF. The DNA of the CDR3 is TGTGCCAGCAGTGCTGGGACAGGGGTTGGCTACACCTTC.

In its sample, this clone was seen a few times. This sequence joins TRBV28 and TRBJ2-7, with TRBD2 identical over 9 bases. The CDR3 spans 15 residues. V shed 2 bases, J shed 1 base, and the junction held 3 bases outside the gene matches. Germline V gene sequence: CDR1 MDHEN, CDR2 SYDVKM. In nucleotides, the CDR3 is TGTGCCAGCAGTTTAGGGCGGGGGGGATCCTACGAGCAGTACTTC. Translating it yields CASSLGRGGSYEQYF.

J is TRBJ1-5 and V is TRBV12-5; D might be TRBD1 (5 bases). The CDR3 has 15 residues. The V and J ends lost 0 bases and 8 bases respectively, with 14 bases between them. Germline V gene data show CDR1 as LGHNT and CDR2 as FRNRAP. The chain's CDR3 is CASGLVGAQMEPQHF. The CDR3, as DNA: TGTGCTAGTGGTTTGGTAGGGGCTCAAATGGAGCCCCAGCATTTT.

The rearrangement joins TRBV27 to TRBJ2-7; 10 bases are shared with TRBD2. CDR1 and CDR2 (germline): MNHEY, SMNVEV (reference sequence). J gave up 2 bases and V 6 bases, and 4 bases lay outside the gene matches. CDR3 length equals 14 residues. CDR3 loop: CASRPSGRAYEQYF. For the CDR3, the DNA is TGTGCCAGCAGGCCCAGCGGGAGGGCCTACGAGCAGTACTTC.

V usage is TRBV6-4 and J usage is TRBJ1-5; tentatively, D is TRBD1 (6 bases). Germline V lookup: CDR1 MRHNA, CDR2 SNTAGT. This CDR3 has 13 residues. V was trimmed by 10 bases and J by 5 bases, leaving 15 bases between them. The CDR3: CATRDTVDQPQHF. The CDR3 coding sequence is TGTGCCACCCGGGACACCGTTGATCAGCCCCAGCATTTT.

The chain carries TRBV7-6 and TRBJ2-2; D gene unclear. V was shortened by 1 base and J by 4 bases, with 7 bases between the two germline ends. Germline lookup yields CDR1 SGHVS and CDR2 FNYEAQ. This CDR3 is built from 14 residues. CDR3 bases: TGTGCCAGCAGCTTAGAGCTGAGCACCGGGGAGCTGTTTTTT. Protein sequence: CASSLELSTGELFF.

This chain uses TRBV6-5 with TRBJ1-2; D not resolved. CDR3 size: 13 residues. Trimming removed 3 bases from V and 2 bases from J, with 7 bases in between. From germline, CDR1 is MNHEY and CDR2 SVGAGI. The CDR3 DNA is TGTGCCAGCAGTTATGACATCAACTATGGCTACACCTTC. Translation: CASSYDINYGYTF.

The genes are TRBV6-5 and TRBJ2-3; perhaps TRBD1 as D (5 bases). This CDR3 spans 14 amino acids. Germline CDR1 is MNHEY and CDR2 is SVGAGI. V was shortened by 8 bases and J by 0 bases, with 12 bases between the two germline ends. The chain's CDR3 is CASLERGSTDTQYF. The CDR3 bases are TGTGCCAGCCTGGAAAGGGGAAGCACAGATACGCAGTATTTT.

This chain connects TRBV19 to TRBJ2-7, with 7 bases aligning to TRBD2. The junction had 14 bases not matched to a gene; V was cut back by 6 bases and J by 6 bases. The CDR3 is made up of 15 amino acids. Per the germline V gene, CDR1 is LNHDA and CDR2 is SQIVND (reference sequence). The CDR3 protein is CASSPGGGRTREQYF. The DNA of the CDR3 is TGTGCCAGTAGCCCCGGGGGAGGGAGGACCCGCGAGCAGTACTTC.

The chain links TRBV29-1 to TRBJ2-3, with D possibly being TRBD1 (5 bases). Trimming stripped 4 bases from V and 1 base from J, with 6 bases between. The CDR3 loop spans 12 amino acids. The germline V gene has CDR1 SQVTM and CDR2 ANQGSEA. The CDR3 loop reads CSVVQGTDTQYF. The CDR3 DNA reads TGCAGCGTTGTACAGGGCACAGATACGCAGTATTTT.

Only one count was recorded for this clone. The CDR3 spells CASSEAQGAEGYTF. In DNA form, the CDR3 reads TGTGCCAGCAGTGAAGCGCAAGGGGCGGAAGGCTACACCTTC. J is TRBJ1-2 and V is TRBV6-1; D is possibly TRBD1 (5 bases). The CDR3 length is 14 residues. Trimming removed 0 bases from V and 8 bases from J, with 13 bases in between. Germline CDR1 reads MNHNS; CDR2 reads SASEGT.

The chain uses TRBV19 and TRBJ1-5, with 7 bases matching TRBD1. The CDR3 length is 15 residues. The J segment lost 2 bases and the V segment lost 7 bases, leaving 8 bases of the junction unmatched. Germline V CDR1 and CDR2: LNHDA, SQIVND (reference sequence). DNA of the CDR3: TGTGCCAGTATGGGGCAGGGGGGACGCAATCAGCCCCAGCATTTT. Protein product: CASMGQGGRNQPQHF.

This sequence joins TRBV5-8 and TRBJ1-5; D gene unclear. Per germline, CDR1 SGHTS and CDR2 YDEGEE. The CDR3 runs to 15 residues. Trimming removed 3 bases at V and 0 bases at J, with 10 bases between. CDR3 DNA sequence: TGTGCCAGCAGCTCTGGACTGGATAGCAATCAGCCCCAGCATTTT. Encoded protein: CASSSGLDSNQPQHF.

In its sample, this clone was seen once. V and J are TRBV14 and TRBJ2-1; 16 nucleotides match TRBD2. This CDR3 contains 16 residues. J was trimmed by 10 bases and V by 4 bases; bases with no gene match: 7. Germline CDR1 SGHDN, CDR2 FVKESK. CDR3 in amino acids: CASSLPGTSGRGEQFF. For the CDR3, the DNA is TGTGCCAGCAGCCTACCCGGGACTAGCGGGAGGGGCGAGCAGTTCTTC.

V is TRBV11-2 and J is TRBJ1-1; D unclear. The CDR3 covers 13 residues. CDR1 and CDR2 (germline): SGHAT, FQNNGV. V lost 3 bases and J lost 5, with 10 bases in between. In DNA form, the CDR3 reads TGTGCCAGCAGCTTCCTTTATGCGACTGAAGCTTTCTTT. Encoded protein: CASSFLYATEAFF. Based on the CDR3 plus reference TRBV11-2 and TRBJ1-1, the full variable domain is EAGVAQSPRYKIIEKRQSVAFWCNPISGHATLYWYQQILGQGPKLLIQFQNNGVVDDSQLPKDRFSAERLKGVDSTLKIQPAKLEDSAVYLCASSFLYATEAFFGQGTRLTVV.